Listed here are 30 T cell receptor beta chains from one sample, sequenced in a study of regulatory T cells in long-lasting Graves disease. Specified time point: persistent/refractory GD, antithyroid drugs over 5 years with positive TRAb. Generation of the TCR library employed RNA extracted from PBMCs. For TCR beta, libraries came from iRepertoire HTBI primers and Arm-PCR of CDR3 regions. TCRdb itself ran the multiplex PCR reads through MiXCR, one entry per CDR3 protein. The table lists approximately 690,000 distinct CDR3 sequences, about 32% of them singletons. The sample here was peripheral blood mononuclear cells (PBMCs), taken when the disease was refractory, from a patient treated with antithyroid drugs. These receptors were obtained from a female donor with Graves disease.

The chain joins TRBV27 to TRBJ2-2, with D hard to call. Per germline, CDR1 MNHEY and CDR2 SMNVEV (reference sequence). This CDR3 is built from 16 residues. Trimming left V 3 bases short and J 1 base short, with 12 bases between. CDR3 DNA sequence: TGTGCCAGCAGTTTTAATCGCATGCAGAACACCGGGGAGCTGTTTTTT. Amino acid sequence: CASSFNRMQNTGELFF.

The chain uses TRBV7-9 and TRBJ2-1; maybe TRBD2 (7 bases). CDR3 size: 16 residues. Trimming removed 0 bases at V and 7 bases at J, with 16 bases between. Germline-derived CDR1 and CDR2 are SEHNR and FQNEAQ (reference sequence). CDR3 amino acids: CASSLASGGLGNEQFF. The CDR3 region has the DNA TGTGCCAGCAGCTTAGCGTCGGGGGGCTTGGGTAATGAGCAGTTCTTC.

J is TRBJ1-6 and V is TRBV6-1, with 8 bases matching TRBD1. Germline loops: CDR1 MNHNS, CDR2 SASEGT. V dropped 8 bases and J dropped 0; count of bases not matched to a gene: 6. The CDR3 has 16 amino acids. CDR3 sequence reads: CASGGQESSYNSPLHF. CDR3 coding DNA: TGTGCCAGCGGGGGACAGGAGTCCTCCTATAATTCACCCCTCCACTTT.

The chain couples TRBV6-5 to TRBJ1-2; D remains ambiguous. CDR3 length: 16 residues. Trimming left V 2 bases short and J 1 base short, with 14 bases between. Germline values: CDR1 MNHEY, CDR2 SVGAGI. The CDR3 DNA sequence: TGTGCCAGCAGTTACCGGGAGAGGGATATTAACTATGGCTACACCTTC. Translation: CASSYRERDINYGYTF.

The rearrangement links TRBV7-9 to TRBJ1-1; D is undetermined. Trimming stripped 5 bases from V and 8 bases from J, with 12 bases between. CDR3 length: 12 amino acids. Germline V gene data show CDR1 as SEHNR and CDR2 as FQNEAQ (reference sequence). The CDR3 is CASSTRPVEAFF. The CDR3 DNA follows: TGTGCCAGCAGCACTCGGCCAGTCGAAGCTTTCTTT.

Regarding this clonotype: The junction differs from germline at one of its ends, possibly a read error. The gene calls are TRBV10-2 and TRBJ1-5; D not resolved. The CDR3 covers 13 residues. The germline V gene has CDR1 WSHSY and CDR2 SAAADI. The CDR3 coding sequence is TGCGCCAGCAGTGAAGATAGCAATCCGCCCCAGCATTTT. Protein product: CASSEDSNPPQHF.

The V call is TRBV10-3, the J call TRBJ2-7; TRBD1 aligns across 7 bases. V lost 2 bases and J lost 3; bases outside the gene matches: 4. The CDR3 extends over 14 amino acids. Germline values: CDR1 ENHRY, CDR2 SYGVKD. CDR3 sequence (DNA): TGTGCCATCAGTGAGGGAGGACAGGTCTACGAGCAGTACTTC. Translating it yields CAISEGGQVYEQYF.

In its sample, this clonotype was seen a few times. The chain uses TRBV20-1 and TRBJ1-5; possibly TRBD1 for D (5 bases). The germline V and J ends were trimmed by 7 bases and 1 base, with 11 bases remaining between them. The CDR3 length is 13 residues. Germline values: CDR1 DFQATT, CDR2 SNEGSKA (reference sequence). In nucleotides, the CDR3 is TGCAGTGTTGGGAGGGACAGCAATCAGCCCCAGCATTTT. Protein sequence: CSVGRDSNQPQHF.

The V gene is TRBV9, the J gene TRBJ2-2; D is ambiguous. The CDR3 is made up of 16 amino acids. Germline assignment: CDR1 SGDLS and CDR2 YYNGEE. Trimming cost V 0 bases and J 4 bases, with 13 bases left between them. The CDR3 protein is CASSVGGGIGTGELFF. The CDR3 nucleotides read TGTGCCAGCAGCGTAGGGGGTGGGATTGGCACCGGGGAGCTGTTTTTT.

The chain uses TRBV29-1 and TRBJ1-1, with D unclear. Trimming removed 5 bases at V and 4 bases at J, with 11 bases between. The CDR3 consists of 12 residues. Germline loops: CDR1 SQVTM, CDR2 ANQGSEA. CDR3 nucleotide sequence: TGCAGCGTTCTGGGAGAGATCACTGAAGCTTTCTTT. Protein: CSVLGEITEAFF.

The gene calls are TRBV28 and TRBJ2-7, with D tentatively TRBD1 or TRBD2 (5 bases each). The V gene lost 4 bases and the J gene lost 4 bases, with 20 bases spanning the gap. Germline V gives CDR1 MDHEN, CDR2 SYDVKM. There are 16 residues in the CDR3. The CDR3 DNA follows: TGTGCCAGCAGTTCCGCGATCCGGAGTGAGGGGTACGAGCAGTACTTC. Translation gives CASSSAIRSEGYEQYF.

This clonotype appeared many times. V and J are TRBV28 and TRBJ1-2, with 7 bases lining up with TRBD1. Germline trimming cut 6 bases from V and 6 bases from J; bases unmatched to any gene: 13. Germline lookup yields CDR1 MDHEN and CDR2 SYDVKM. The CDR3 is made up of 15 amino acids. CDR3 sequence: CASRSGTASWDGYTF. The CDR3 nucleotides read TGTGCCAGCAGGTCGGGGACAGCCTCTTGGGATGGCTACACCTTC.

This clonotype was seen many times. CDR3 nucleotide sequence: TGTGCCAGCAGTCCAGGGCTAGGGGGCTACACCTTC. It encodes CASSPGLGGYTF. V and J are TRBV12-3 or TRBV12-4 and TRBJ1-2; D possibly corresponds to TRBD1 (5 bases). The CDR3 is made up of 12 amino acids. V lost 5 bases and J lost 8, with 12 bases in between.

This chain joins TRBV20-1 and TRBJ1-5, with 8 nucleotides matching TRBD1. The V gene's germline CDR1 is DFQATT and CDR2 SNEGSKA (reference sequence). The CDR3 is 15 amino acids. The V segment lost 3 bases and the J segment 5 bases; nucleotides outside the gene matches: 9. The CDR3 reads CSARTGAFKDQPQHF. In DNA form, the CDR3 reads TGCAGTGCTAGGACAGGGGCGTTCAAGGATCAGCCCCAGCATTTT.

CDR3 nucleotide sequence: TGTGCCAGCAGCTTAGCCCAGGGGACGAGCAATCAGCCCCAGCATTTT. Protein: CASSLAQGTSNQPQHF. The V gene is TRBV7-8, the J gene TRBJ1-5; D is perhaps TRBD1 (6 bases). V lost 0 bases and J 1 base, leaving 10 bases between the germline ends. This CDR3 has 16 residues. The germline V gene encodes CDR1 SGHVS and CDR2 FQNEAQ.

Points on this clonotype: A much larger clone sits a single nucleotide away, making a read error possible. The rearrangement links TRBV12-3 or TRBV12-4 to TRBJ1-6; 7 nucleotides match TRBD1. After removal of 6 bases from V and 7 bases from J, the junction contained 12 bases not matched to a gene. The CDR3 totals 16 residues. CDR3 in amino acids: CASSPESQGSNSPLHF. CDR3 coding DNA: TGTGCCAGCAGCCCTGAATCACAGGGGTCGAATTCACCCCTCCACTTT.

The chain employs TRBV30 and TRBJ1-1; D gene uncertain. Germline V gene sequence: CDR1 GTSNPN, CDR2 SVGIG (reference sequence). This CDR3 comprises 10 residues. V lost 5 bases to trimming and J lost 8 bases, with 9 bases between them. The CDR3 DNA reads TGTGCCTGGGGTCGAGGGGAAGCTTTCTTT. Its translation: CAWGRGEAFF.

This clonotype was found a few times. The chain combines TRBV7-6 with TRBJ2-2; D is uncertain. This CDR3 has 14 amino acids. The germline V gene has CDR1 SGHVS and CDR2 FNYEAQ. Trimming cost V 5 bases and J 3 bases, with 10 bases left between them. The CDR3 region has the DNA TGTGCCAGCAGCCATACTGAGTACACCGGGGAGCTGTTTTTT. It specifies CASSHTEYTGELFF. The variable domain in full, with the rest retrieved from reference TRBV7-6 and TRBJ2-2, is GAGVSQSPRYKVTKRGQDVALRCDPISGHVSLYWYRQALGQGPEFLTYFNYEAQQDKSGLPNDRFSAERPEGSISTLTIQRTEQRDSAMYRCASSHTEYTGELFFGEGSRLTVL.

This rearrangement joins TRBV20-1 to TRBJ1-1, with 8 bases aligning to TRBD1. The CDR3 loop spans 14 amino acids. Germline V gives CDR1 DFQATT, CDR2 SNEGSKA (reference sequence). V shed 6 bases, J shed 1 base, and the junction held 7 bases outside the gene matches. CDR3 bases: TGCAGTGCACCGTGGACAGGGCGGAACACTGAAGCTTTCTTT. Its translation is CSAPWTGRNTEAFF.

Many counts were recorded for this clonotype. The chain carries TRBV6-2 or TRBV6-3 and TRBJ1-1; TRBD1 is a possible D gene (6 bases). This CDR3 is built from 13 residues. Germline loops: CDR1 MNHEY, CDR2 SVGEGT. Trimming pared 0 bases from V and 4 bases from J, leaving 6 bases between. The CDR3 nucleotides are TGTGCCAGCAGTTACTCCAGGGGCACTGAAGCTTTCTTT. Protein: CASSYSRGTEAFF.

Comments on this clonotype: The junction and the germline gene differ at one end; a read error may be behind it. V and J are TRBV12-3 or TRBV12-4 and TRBJ2-5, with D possibly matching TRBD1 (5 bases). The CDR3 contains 16 residues. The CDR3 DNA follows: TGTGCCAGCGGTTTTCTAGGTACAGGCGCCGAAGAGACCCAGTACTTC. It translates to CASGFLGTGAEETQYF.

This clonotype appeared a few times. The CDR3 sequence is CASSNRQGYEQYF. CDR3 coding DNA: TGTGCCAGTAGTAACCGACAGGGGTACGAGCAGTACTTC. The chain has TRBV19 and TRBJ2-7; 8 nucleotides align to TRBD1. Germline-derived CDR1 and CDR2 are LNHDA and SQIVND (reference sequence). There are 13 residues in the CDR3. The V gene end was trimmed by 4 bases and the J gene end by 4 bases; junction bases not matched to a gene: 3.

The chain is built from TRBV27 and TRBJ1-2; D uncertain. The germline CDR1 and CDR2 sequences are MNHEY and SMNVEV (reference sequence). V lost 6 bases and J 4 bases, leaving 12 bases between the germline ends. CDR3 size: 13 residues. CDR3 amino acids: CASSGGVSYGYTF. CDR3 DNA sequence: TGTGCCAGCAGCGGCGGGGTATCCTATGGCTACACCTTC.

The sample holds many counts of this clonotype. The rearrangement uses TRBV20-1 and TRBJ2-5, with D maybe TRBD2 (6 bases). V lost 3 bases and J lost 5, with 13 bases in between. The CDR3 length is 13 residues. Germline loops: CDR1 DFQATT, CDR2 SNEGSKA (reference sequence). The CDR3: CSASLTGDETQYF. Written as DNA, the CDR3 is TGCAGTGCTAGTCTGACGGGAGATGAGACCCAGTACTTC.

The chain employs TRBV6-4 and TRBJ2-7, with TRBD1 identical over 7 bases. Per the germline V gene, CDR1 is MRHNA and CDR2 is SNTAGT. V gave up 10 bases and J gave up 3 bases; unmatched junction bases: 6. CDR3 size: 12 residues. CDR3 DNA sequence: TGTGCCACCATGACAGGGCACTACGAGCAGTACTTC. This encodes CATMTGHYEQYF.

The chain employs TRBV6-2 or TRBV6-3 and TRBJ2-5; D call uncertain. The germline CDR1 and CDR2 sequences are MNHEY and SVGEGT. With 8 bases removed from V and 5 bases from J, the gap between germline ends came to 12 bases. This CDR3 has 12 amino acids. The CDR3 protein is CASRLDSETQYF. The CDR3 coding sequence is TGTGCCAGCCGATTAGATAGCGAGACCCAGTACTTC.

The chain couples TRBV30 to TRBJ2-2; D remains unclear. The CDR3 loop spans 11 amino acids. Per the germline V gene, CDR1 is GTSNPN and CDR2 is SVGIG (reference sequence). V gave up 5 bases and J gave up 1 base, with 2 bases separating them. CDR3 coding DNA: TGTGCCTGGGGGAACACCGGGGAGCTGTTTTTT. This gives the protein CAWGNTGELFF.

The chain joins TRBV19 to TRBJ2-3; D may be TRBD1 (5 bases). Trimming left V 3 bases short and J 1 base short, with 11 bases between. Germline V lookup: CDR1 LNHDA, CDR2 SQIVND (reference sequence). The CDR3 covers 15 residues. CDR3 protein: CASSIRQGGTDTQYF. CDR3 bases: TGTGCCAGTAGTATTCGGCAGGGTGGCACAGATACGCAGTATTTT.

For this clonotype: One end of the junction is discordant with germline, which a read error may explain. This rearrangement joins TRBV6-1 to TRBJ2-7; 7 bases match TRBD2. CDR1 MNHNS and CDR2 SASEGT come from the germline V gene. The CDR3 is 13 amino acids. In DNA, the CDR3 is TGTGCCAGCAGGTATGGGAGGGAGTACGGGCAGTACTTC. Translated: CASRYGREYGQYF.

This clonotype has a count of ten or more. V usage is TRBV2 and J usage is TRBJ2-5; 7 nucleotides line up with TRBD2. The CDR3 runs 14 residues. The J segment lost 5 bases and the V segment lost 4 bases, leaving 7 bases of the junction unmatched. Germline-derived CDR1 and CDR2 are SNHLY and FYNNEI. This chain's CDR3 is CASSGGGGHETQYF. CDR3 DNA sequence: TGTGCCAGCAGTGGGGGGGGAGGGCACGAGACCCAGTACTTC.